Sequencing of this T cell receptor (beta chain) was carried out in a study of post-analysis software for immune sequencing data (dated by TCRdb to about 2015). Some background on the complete study: The recorded disease courses included relapsing-remitting, secondary progressive and progressive-relapsing multiple sclerosis, and some patients had no subtype annotation. The patient repertoires were set against about eleven previously published healthy control repertoires from donors whose ages ranged from about 6 to 25 years. A subset of samples was prepared in parallel using single-end sample barcoding, then pooled and co-amplified after Illumina adapter ligation. General conclusions and limits of the study: Compared with controls, multiple sclerosis patients had significantly lower normalized Chao1 diversity, a finding suggesting substantial peripheral T-cell clonal expansion. Strong co-clustering of samples prepared in the same batch was shown by direct clustering with F measure, prompting a batch-effect correction. Four to six TRBV segments, including TRBV5-6, TRBV5-1 and TRBV20-1, were significantly more frequent in patients than controls. The multiple sclerosis patient group was slightly younger than the control group.

To note about this clonotype: It has no known antigen specificity. No qualities accompany the bases; no much larger clone lies one base away.

The CDR1 and CDR2 encoded by the germline V gene (reference sequence) are PRHDT and FYEKMQ. The CDR3 goes from the cysteine to the phenylalanine over 12 residues. The CDR3 DNA has 36 bases and is translated from base 1. The method behind the library was PCR. The sample was run on an Illumina HiSeq 2500. To reduce PCR and sequencing biases, unique molecular identifiers were built into the TCR beta cDNA libraries. Some 500,000 cDNA molecules were obtained for every 1 to 10 million input T cells, so each molecule roughly corresponded to one T cell. The patient libraries were prepared and sequenced using the same protocol as the earlier healthy control dataset. Samples belonging to the same batch were prepared together, multiplexed and sequenced on a shared HiSeq lane. The authors' pipeline ran thus. Raw barcoded reads were processed with MIGEC, discarding single-read molecular identifier groups before consensus assembly and CDR3 extraction. Clonotype tables were post-analysed with VDJtools, normalizing diversity by down-sampling all datasets to the smallest sample size. Repertoire overlap clustering matched CDR3 amino acid but not nucleotide sequences to correct batch-related cross-sample contamination. TCRdb itself trimmed the public reads at Q25 with fastp, ran MiXCR and retained productive beta chains. CDR3 protein duplicates are merged, each entry listing the most common genes and DNA. These V and J calls derive from TCRdb rather than the authors' analysis. For this sample the table gives about 430,000 distinct CDR3 sequences, of which 35% to 45% were detected only once. 7.5% to 8.5% of the sample lies in the top ten.

TCR beta repertoires were profiled from peripheral blood of roughly 13 young patients with multiple sclerosis to demonstrate the VDJtools post-analysis software. Multiple sclerosis patients were children and adolescents aged roughly 6 to 17 years. The receptor chain draws on TRBV13 and TRBJ2-4; 12 bases in the junction line up with TRBD2. The tail of the sequence fits TRBJ2-7 better, so the J call may be wrong. This clonotype was obtained from a girl aged 2 to 9 with multiple sclerosis. The specimen was blood. The CDR3 sequence is CASRTSGGEQYF. Here is the DNA: TGTGCCAGCAGGACTAGCGGGGGCGAGCAGTACTTC.